This T cell receptor beta chain originates from a study of spatial heterogeneity in lung cancer. The study, taken as a whole, reports: Detection of ubiquitous tumor TCRs in blood was higher at resection than follow-up.

This clonotype was seen repeatedly, ten times or more. Its antigen is unidentified. The CDR3 totals 13 residues. Trimming took off 2 bases at V and 4 bases at J, with 8 bases between the two ends. Germline V lookup: CDR1 LGHNA, CDR2 YSLEER. Time point given: sample taken at primary tumor resection. The donor population consisted of approximately 70 patients with untreated, early-stage non-small cell lung cancer. Unsorted whole RNA samples from tumor, nontumor lung or frozen PBMC were sequenced. TCR cDNA molecules each carried a unique molecular identifier. TCRdb re-called the 5' RACE reads through MiXCR, storing one row per CDR3 protein. The sample contains some 7,500 distinct CDR3 sequences, over 7% of which appear only once.

The sequence was collected from a male donor with early-stage non-small cell lung cancer. This chain connects TRBV4-3 to TRBJ1-2; D is possibly TRBD1 (6 bases). This specimen consisted of PBMCs, obtained at surgery. In nucleotides, the CDR3 is TGCGCCAGCAGCCAAACAGGGATCTATGGCTACACCTTC. It specifies CASSQTGIYGYTF.